These 8 T cell receptor beta chains were sequenced from one sample in a study of technical replicates of blood from a handful of donors. Produced via immunoSEQ multiplex PCR; TCRdb's table is partial and in-frame only. Of tens of thousands of clones listed, around 86% are singletons. The source material was PBMCs. These receptors all come from a human donor in good health. Some clones in this sample may be carry-over from other donors' samples.

The chain links TRBV7-6 to TRBJ2-3; the match to TRBD2 covers 13 bases. CDR1 is SGHVS and CDR2 is FNYEAQ in the germline V gene. The CDR3 length is 15 residues. V was pared by 6 bases and J by 3 bases, with 3 bases of the junction left unmatched. CDR3 residues: CASSLLAGGTDTQYF. CDR3 nucleotides: TGTGCCAGCAGTTTACTAGCGGGAGGGACAGATACGCAGTATTTT. Complete variable domain (other parts from reference TRBV7-6 and TRBJ2-3): GAGVSQSPRYKVTKRGQDVALRCDPISGHVSLYWYRQALGQGPEFLTYFNYEAQQDKSGLPNDRFSAERPEGSISTLTIQRTEQRDSAMYRCASSLLAGGTDTQYFGPGTRLTVL.

The chain recombines TRBV2 with TRBJ1-5; D is ambiguous. V lost 3 bases and J lost 0, with 6 bases in between. From germline, CDR1 is SNHLY and CDR2 FYNNEI. This CDR3 is built from 14 residues. In DNA form, the CDR3 reads TGTGCCAGCAGTGAGGGAGATAGCAATCAGCCCCAGCATTTT. The encoded protein is CASSEGDSNQPQHF.

The CDR3 loop is CASSRTRGGPYGYTF. For the CDR3, the DNA is TGTGCCAGTAGCCGTACCCGGGGGGGTCCTTATGGCTACACCTTC. The J gene is TRBJ1-2, the V gene TRBV19; D might be TRBD1 (5 bases). Trimming took 6 bases from V and 5 from J, leaving 19 bases between them. The CDR3 sequence is 15 residues long. CDR1 and CDR2 from the germline V gene are LNHDA and SQIVND (reference sequence).

This chain connects TRBV21-1 to TRBJ1-2; TRBD1 is the table's D call and was not checked against the DNA. TRBV21-1 constitutes a pseudogene. This CDR3 has 13 residues. In DNA, the CDR3 is TGTGCCAGCAGCAAAGACAAAAACTATGGCTACACCTTC. As protein: CASSKDKNYGYTF.

In the case of this clone: Germline is not matched at one junction end, which may reflect a read error. The rearrangement links TRBV6-1 to TRBJ1-1; 7 nucleotides align to TRBD1. This CDR3 spans 10 amino acids. The germline V gene has CDR1 MNHNS and CDR2 SASEGT. CDR3 nucleotide sequence: TGTGCCAGCAGTGATTATAGGGACAGCTTT. Translated: CASSDYRDSF.

The gene calls are TRBV4-1 and TRBJ1-2; 8 nucleotides align to TRBD1. Germline V gene data show CDR1 as MGHRA and CDR2 as YSYEKL. V was pared by 4 bases and J by 3 bases, with 1 base of the junction left unmatched. The CDR3 loop spans 13 amino acids. The CDR3 nucleotides read TGCGCCAGCAGCCCGGACAGGGACTATGGCTACACCTTC. Its translation: CASSPDRDYGYTF.

The V and J genes are TRBV7-9 and TRBJ2-7; 8 bases are a match to TRBD1. Germline values: CDR1 SEHNR, CDR2 FQNEAQ (reference sequence). This CDR3 has 14 amino acids. The ends lost 4 bases at V and 3 bases at J; junction bases unmatched: 5. The CDR3: CASSSTGQGYEQYF. The CDR3, as DNA: TGTGCCAGCAGCTCAACAGGACAGGGCTACGAGCAGTACTTC.

The rearrangement joins TRBV10-2 to TRBJ2-7; 7 bases agree with TRBD1. Looked up from germline, CDR1 is WSHSY and CDR2 is SAAADI. With V trimmed by 6 bases and J by 4 bases, 9 bases remained unmatched. This CDR3 has 14 amino acids. The CDR3 loop reads CASSPWTGPYEQYF. The DNA of the CDR3 is TGCGCCAGCAGCCCATGGACAGGACCTTACGAGCAGTACTTC.